The clone carrying this TCR beta chain was observed a single time. Antigen unknown. The sample is drawn from a study of a mutant IDH1 vaccine in newly diagnosed glioma. Overall study context: The initiation of vaccination occurred 4-6 weeks after radiotherapy alone, or with temozolomide cycles. The treated population exhibited a male proportion of around 62%, a female proportion of about 38%, and a mean age of around 40 years. Study results and limitations: Induction of immune responses by the vaccine occurred in approximately 92% of patients.

Germline CDR1 is SGHAT and CDR2 is FQDESV (reference sequence). The CDR3 length is 15 residues. TCRdb's table, derived via immunoSEQ multiplex PCR, lists solely in-frame clones and lacks some. Of more than 20,000 clones listed, 70% to 85% are singletons. As to time point: week 11, during vaccination. The investigators gave 300 ug of mutant IDH1 20-mer peptide in each vaccine dose, together with topical imiquimod. The starting material was PBMCs, obtained from a glioma patient whose treatment included an IDH1 peptide vaccine. V usage is TRBV11-1 and J usage is TRBJ2-5; 13 bases fit TRBD2. The J call may not be correct, given that the DNA end is closer to TRBJ2-7. The source is a man between 35 and 55 years old with glioma. Written as DNA, the CDR3 is TGTGCCAGCAGCTCTAGGACTAGCGGGAGCTACGAGCAGTACTTC. It is translated as CASSSRTSGSYEQYF.